This T cell receptor beta chain derives from a study of neurological immune-mediated disorders. Notes on the study in general: Private repertoires in all groups were suggested by the finding that expanded clones across subjects shared no CDR3 amino acid sequences.

For this clonotype: Antigen: not known.

Volunteers at a blood bank in Maryland, USA, were the healthy controls. The cDNA was synthesized by means of template-switch 5'RACE, which was carried out with 10-nucleotide random UMIs. MiXCR was run by TCRdb on the 5' RACE reads, yielding one entry per CDR3 protein. Altogether roughly 60,000 distinct CDR3 sequences are present, over 10% being singletons, with the ten largest covering less than 2%. The source of this sequence is a man in his fifties or sixties in good health. Sequencing used PBMCs.

CDR3 DNA sequence: TGTGCCAGCAGCCAAATACCCGGGGGCACAGATACGCAGTATTTT. This translates into CASSQIPGGTDTQYF. The V gene is TRBV4-2, the J gene TRBJ2-3; D possibly corresponds to TRBD2 (5 bases). The germline V gene has CDR1 LGHNA and CDR2 YNFKEQ. Trimming took 2 bases from V and 1 from J, leaving 10 bases between them. The CDR3 loop spans 15 amino acids.